This passage covers 25 T cell receptor beta chains from one sample sequenced in a study of Graves' ophthalmopathy and Graves' hyperthyroidism. Amplification from RNA transcripts yielded the TCR beta CDR3 regions. Investigators did first-round RT-PCR with HTBI primers, then second-round multiplex PCR. TCRdb called the multiplex PCR reads again in MiXCR, with one record for every CDR3 protein. The table lists just over 600,000 distinct CDR3 sequences, about a fifth of them singletons. Sequencing input: peripheral blood. The receptors were sampled from a woman aged 18-35 years with stable Graves' hyperthyroidism. Some clones in this sample may be carry-over from other donors' samples.

This clonotype was counted ten times or more. The J gene is TRBJ2-7, the V gene TRBV30; no firm D call. This CDR3 contains 12 residues. V was cut by 2 bases and J by 1 base, with 6 bases left in between. Per the germline V gene, CDR1 is GTSNPN and CDR2 is SVGIG (reference sequence). CDR3 DNA sequence: TGTGCCTGGAGTCCAGAATCCTACGAGCAGTACTTC. It codes for CAWSPESYEQYF. Combining the CDR3 with reference TRBV30 and TRBJ2-7 gives the whole variable domain SQTIHQWPATLVQPVGSPLSLECTVEGTSNPNLYWYRQAAGRGLQLLFYSVGIGQISSEVPQNLSASRPQDRQFILSSKKLLLSDSGFYLCAWSPESYEQYFGPGTRLTVT.

In its sample, this clonotype was seen many times. The chain is built from TRBV19 and TRBJ1-1; D is ambiguous. CDR1 is LNHDA, CDR2 SQIVND, per germline (reference sequence). V was trimmed by 7 bases and J by 1 base, leaving 7 bases between them. This CDR3 contains 12 residues. The CDR3 DNA reads TGTGCCAGTATTTCCGGGAACACTGAAGCTTTCTTT. This gives the protein CASISGNTEAFF.

At least ten counts were recorded for this clonotype. The genes are TRBV12-3 or TRBV12-4 and TRBJ1-1; D possibly corresponds to TRBD1 (6 bases). V was pared by 3 bases and J by 1 base, with 9 bases between. The CDR3 sequence is 14 residues long. CDR3 sequence (DNA): TGTGCCAGCAGTTTCAGGGGATGGAACACTGAAGCTTTCTTT. This gives the protein CASSFRGWNTEAFF.

With regard to this clonotype: An end of the junction differs from the germline gene, which may be a read error. The chain employs TRBV6-1 and TRBJ2-7; 11 bases align to TRBD2. The CDR3 length is 17 residues. CDR1 is MNHNS and CDR2 is SASEGT in the germline V gene. CDR3 DNA: TGTGCCAGCAGCCGTACTCAGACTAGCGGGAACGGCTACGGGCAGTACTTC. It translates to CASSRTQTSGNGYGQYF.

This clonotype was counted ten times or more. The chain is built from TRBV27 and TRBJ2-7, with D unresolved. CDR1 and CDR2 from the germline V gene are MNHEY and SMNVEV (reference sequence). Deletions cut 5 bases from V and 5 bases from J, with 16 bases between. The CDR3 sequence is 14 residues long. CDR3 nucleotides: TGTGCCAGCAGTGCACGTGTGGGGTTGGACGAGCAGTACTTC. This encodes CASSARVGLDEQYF.

The rearrangement joins TRBV5-1 to TRBJ2-7; 10 bases line up with TRBD1. Per germline, CDR1 SGHRS and CDR2 YFSETQ. The V segment lost 2 bases and the J segment 5 bases; nucleotides outside the gene matches: 10. CDR3 length equals 16 residues. The CDR3 sequence is CASSFSGTGVQNEQYF. CDR3 nucleotides: TGCGCCAGCAGCTTCTCCGGGACAGGGGTGCAGAACGAGCAGTACTTC.

The table lists this clonotype with a count of one. It may be a read error: a sequence one base away is much more abundant. No conserved phenylalanine or tryptophan ends this CDR3, so it is likely a read error. The chain combines TRBV20-1 with TRBJ2-7; 8 nucleotides line up with TRBD2. After removal of 2 bases from V and 1 base from J, the junction contained 7 bases not matched to a gene. CDR1 DFQATT and CDR2 SNEGSKA come from the germline V gene (reference sequence). The CDR3 has 15 residues. The CDR3 loop reads CSARPGLARSYEQYS. Here the CDR3 DNA reads TGCAGTGCTAGACCCGGACTAGCCCGTTCCTACGAGCAGTACTCC.

The chain is built from TRBV2 and TRBJ2-6; TRBD2 is a possible D gene (5 bases). The CDR3 runs 18 residues. V was trimmed by 3 bases and J by 0 bases, leaving 15 bases between them. The germline V gene encodes CDR1 SNHLY and CDR2 FYNNEI. This CDR3 reads CASSDRTGWDSGANVLTF. The CDR3 DNA reads as TGTGCCAGCAGTGATCGGACGGGGTGGGACTCTGGGGCCAACGTCCTGACTTTC.

This clonotype was recorded at least ten times. CDR3 in DNA: TGTGCCTGGGGGCCCTTAGGGGGGACGAGCTCCTACGAGCAGTACTTC. Its protein product is CAWGPLGGTSSYEQYF. The chain is built from TRBV30 and TRBJ2-7; D possibly matches TRBD1 or TRBD2 (6 bases each). Deletions cut 5 bases from V and 0 bases from J, with 20 bases between. CDR1 and CDR2 (germline): GTSNPN, SVGIG (reference sequence). This CDR3 is built from 16 residues.

This clonotype was counted many times. The chain combines TRBV11-2 with TRBJ2-5; D not resolved. This CDR3 region has 13 residues. CDR1 SGHAT and CDR2 FQNNGV come from the germline V gene. Deletions cut 0 bases from V and 3 bases from J, with 5 bases between. In DNA form, the CDR3 reads TGTGCCAGCAGCTTAGATCCCGAAGAGACCCAGTACTTC. Its translation is CASSLDPEETQYF.

CDR3 DNA: TGCAGTGCTTCCTCGGGACAGCTCTCACCAAGGGGAAACACCATATATTTT. It specifies CSASSGQLSPRGNTIYF. J is TRBJ1-3 and V is TRBV20-1; 7 nucleotides match TRBD1. Germline V gene lookup returns CDR1 DFQATT and CDR2 SNEGSKA (reference sequence). Trimming cost V 5 bases and J 4 bases; bases outside gene matches: 17. CDR3 length: 17 residues.

This chain links TRBV6-5 with TRBJ1-2, with D hard to call. The CDR3 totals 14 residues. The germline V gene has CDR1 MNHEY and CDR2 SVGAGI. Trimming removed 0 bases from V and 4 bases from J, with 9 bases in between. CDR3 sequence: CASSYSAVAYGYTF. The CDR3 coding sequence is TGTGCCAGCAGTTACTCGGCAGTGGCCTATGGCTACACCTTC.

This clonotype was recorded only once. V usage is TRBV28 and J usage is TRBJ1-2; D call uncertain. This CDR3 comprises 12 residues. Germline V lookup: CDR1 MDHEN, CDR2 SYDVKM. V shed 6 bases and J shed 3 bases, with 8 bases lying between them. The CDR3 region has the DNA TGTGCCAGCAGCCATGCTTACTATGGCTACACCTTC. Protein: CASSHAYYGYTF.

The sample holds many counts of this clonotype. The rearrangement links TRBV30 to TRBJ2-7; D not resolved. The CDR3 has 13 amino acids. Germline assignment: CDR1 GTSNPN and CDR2 SVGIG (reference sequence). V was clipped by 0 bases and J by 3 bases, with 9 bases between them. The CDR3 protein is CAWSVRAYYEQYF. For the CDR3, the DNA is TGTGCCTGGAGTGTACGGGCATACTACGAGCAGTACTTC. The variable domain in full, completed from reference TRBV30 and TRBJ2-7, reads SQTIHQWPATLVQPVGSPLSLECTVEGTSNPNLYWYRQAAGRGLQLLFYSVGIGQISSEVPQNLSASRPQDRQFILSSKKLLLSDSGFYLCAWSVRAYYEQYFGPGTRLTVT.

The chain recombines TRBV10-3 with TRBJ2-7, with D tentatively TRBD1 (6 bases). V was clipped by 7 bases and J by 0 bases, with 13 bases between them. CDR3 length: 14 residues. CDR1 and CDR2 (germline): ENHRY, SYGVKD. The CDR3 nucleotides are TGTGCCATCAAGGACAGCTCATCCTCCTACGAGCAGTACTTC. Amino acids: CAIKDSSSSYEQYF.

The V and J genes are TRBV5-1 and TRBJ1-1; no definite D call. Germline assignment: CDR1 SGHRS and CDR2 YFSETQ. The CDR3 length is 14 residues. Trimming took 0 bases from V and 1 from J, leaving 7 bases between them. CDR3 amino acids: CASSLEARNTEAFF. Here the CDR3 DNA reads TGCGCCAGCAGCTTGGAGGCAAGGAACACTGAAGCTTTCTTT.

The chain combines TRBV11-2 with TRBJ1-2; D possibly corresponds to TRBD1 (5 bases). Deletions cut 6 bases from V and 5 bases from J, with 19 bases between. From germline, CDR1 is SGHAT and CDR2 FQNNGV. This CDR3 has 15 residues. The CDR3 bases are TGTGCCAGCAGGCCCGATGCGGGACCGATATATGGCTACACCTTC. This translates into CASRPDAGPIYGYTF. The full variable domain, with the rest looked up from reference TRBV11-2 and TRBJ1-2, is EAGVAQSPRYKIIEKRQSVAFWCNPISGHATLYWYQQILGQGPKLLIQFQNNGVVDDSQLPKDRFSAERLKGVDSTLKIQPAKLEDSAVYLCASRPDAGPIYGYTFGSGTRLTVV.

This clonotype has at least ten counts. V gene TRBV30 combines with J gene TRBJ1-2; no clear D gene. V was pared by 1 base and J by 6 bases, with 12 bases between. The V gene's germline CDR1 is GTSNPN and CDR2 SVGIG (reference sequence). The CDR3 is 13 amino acids. CDR3 region: CAWSEDGFDGYTF. In DNA form, the CDR3 reads TGTGCCTGGAGTGAGGACGGATTCGATGGCTACACCTTC. Full variable domain (remainder filled in from reference TRBV30 and TRBJ1-2): SQTIHQWPATLVQPVGSPLSLECTVEGTSNPNLYWYRQAAGRGLQLLFYSVGIGQISSEVPQNLSASRPQDRQFILSSKKLLLSDSGFYLCAWSEDGFDGYTFGSGTRLTVV.

The count of this clonotype is one. V is TRBV6-1 and J is TRBJ2-1, with 12 bases matching TRBD2. CDR3 size: 15 residues. Germline loops: CDR1 MNHNS, CDR2 SASEGT. V was pared by 5 bases and J by 9 bases, with 8 bases of the junction left unmatched. The CDR3 loop is CASSPPSGGALEQFF. The CDR3 DNA reads TGTGCCAGCAGTCCGCCTAGCGGGGGGGCCCTTGAGCAGTTCTTC.

This clonotype has ten or more counts. The rearrangement uses TRBV14 and TRBJ2-2, with TRBD2 matching over 13 bases. CDR3 length: 18 amino acids. J lost 6 bases, V lost 2 bases, and 9 bases had no gene match. Germline V lookup: CDR1 SGHDN, CDR2 FVKESK. The CDR3 DNA reads as TGTGCCAGCAGCCAACCGACGACTAGCGGGAGGAAAGCCGGGGAGCTGTTTTTT. The encoded protein is CASSQPTTSGRKAGELFF.

A word on this clonotype: One junction end does not reproduce the germline sequence, and a read error may be involved. This rearrangement joins TRBV7-8 to TRBJ2-1; 8 positions agree with TRBD2. Germline V gene sequence: CDR1 SGHVS, CDR2 FQNEAQ. The CDR3 sequence is 16 residues long. CDR3 loop: CASSSGQLLAGNEKFF. The CDR3 coding sequence is TGTGCCAGCAGCTCGGGACAACTCCTAGCGGGCAATGAGAAGTTCTTC.

This clonotype appeared many times. The chain carries TRBV2 and TRBJ1-1, with D uncertain. The CDR3 consists of 14 residues. V was cut by 1 base and J by 4 bases, with 10 bases left in between. Germline CDR1 reads SNHLY; CDR2 reads FYNNEI. CDR3 sequence reads: CASSEGAGGTEAFF. The CDR3 DNA reads TGTGCCAGCAGTGAAGGGGCGGGAGGCACTGAAGCTTTCTTT.

The sample holds a few counts of this clonotype. The J gene is TRBJ2-5, the V gene TRBV12-3 or TRBV12-4; 14 nucleotides agree with TRBD2. V lost 3 bases to trimming and J lost 5 bases; unmatched junction nucleotides: 11. The CDR3 sequence is 18 residues long. Here the CDR3 reads CASSLTSGGARSRETQYF. In DNA, the CDR3 is TGTGCCAGCAGTTTGACTAGCGGGGGGGCCCGTTCTAGGGAGACCCAGTACTTC.

V usage is TRBV6-2 or TRBV6-3 and J usage is TRBJ2-2; 10 nucleotides agree with TRBD2. In germline, CDR1 is MNHEY, CDR2 SVGEGT. V trimming: 2 bases; J trimming: 0 bases; junction bases outside the gene matches: 9. The CDR3 is 19 residues long. This CDR3 reads CASSYRLAGALANTGELFF. The CDR3 region has the DNA TGTGCCAGCAGTTACAGGCTAGCGGGAGCCCTCGCGAACACCGGGGAGCTGTTTTTT.

This clonotype was detected a few times. CDR3 protein: CASRSTANTGELFF. CDR3 DNA sequence: TGTGCCAGTAGGTCGACTGCGAACACCGGGGAGCTGTTTTTT. This chain links TRBV19 with TRBJ2-2; D remains unclear. The V and J ends lost 6 bases and 0 bases respectively, with 8 bases between them. The CDR3 runs 14 residues. Germline lookup yields CDR1 LNHDA and CDR2 SQIVND (reference sequence).